The 22 T cell receptor beta chains presented below share a single source sample, sequenced in a study of CD8+ T cells in alopecia areata. Sequencing templates came from extracted RNA that was reverse transcribed into cDNA. The data were produced by immunoSEQ multiplex PCR, yet TCRdb's version contains in-frame clones alone and is incomplete. The repertoire consists of fewer than 100,000 clones, with over 70% occurring once and the leading ten covering 17%. As for treatment: oral pan-JAK inhibitor, 5-10 mg twice daily. The specimen comprised CD8+ T cells sorted from blood, sampled at week 44, from a patient treated with tofacitinib. Receptors originate from a human donor with alopecia areata.

The rearrangement uses TRBV29-1 and TRBJ2-5, with TRBD1 matching 11 bases. CDR1 is SQVTM and CDR2 is ANQGSEA in the germline V gene. With 3 bases clipped from V and 2 bases from J, the junction kept 5 bases outside the gene matches. This CDR3 contains 15 residues. CDR3 nucleotide sequence: TGCAGCGTTGAGATGGACAGGGGGCTTCAAGAGACCCAGTACTTC. Its protein is CSVEMDRGLQETQYF.

CDR3 in amino acids: CASSQDRQGVQATF. The CDR3 DNA reads TGCGCCAGCAGCCAAGATCGACAGGGGGTACAGGCCACCTTC. V gene TRBV4-3 combines with J gene TRBJ1-2; 9 nucleotides agree with TRBD1. This CDR3 is 14 amino acids long. The V segment lost 0 bases and the J segment 13 bases; nucleotides outside the gene matches: 9. CDR1 is LGHNA, CDR2 YSLEER, per germline.

The V gene is TRBV7-6, the J gene TRBJ2-7; the match to TRBD1 covers 8 bases. The CDR3 runs 12 residues. Per germline, CDR1 SGHVS and CDR2 FNYEAQ. The V and J ends lost 8 bases and 7 bases, in that order; junction bases with no gene match: 7. The CDR3 bases are TGTGCCAGCGGGAGCGGACAGGGAGAGCAGTACTTC. Its translation: CASGSGQGEQYF.

The gene calls are TRBV19 and TRBJ2-4, with a tentative D call TRBD2 (6 bases). Trimming took off 3 bases at V and 0 bases at J, with 9 bases between the two ends. Germline V gives CDR1 LNHDA, CDR2 SQIVND (reference sequence). The CDR3 has 15 residues. CDR3 bases: TGTGCCAGTAGTATCATGCGGGGAGCCAAAAACATTCAGTACTTC. Amino acid sequence: CASSIMRGAKNIQYF.

As regards this clone: Other DNA variants within this sample encode the same CDR3. This sequence joins TRBV19 and TRBJ1-5; D uncertain. The CDR3 totals 14 residues. The V and J ends lost 3 bases and 0 bases respectively, with 6 bases between them. Per the germline V gene, CDR1 is LNHDA and CDR2 is SQIVND (reference sequence). CDR3 protein: CASSIRDSNQPQHF. CDR3 coding DNA: TGTGCCAGTAGTATCCGTGATAGCAATCAGCCCCAGCATTTT.

This clone appeared a few times. This chain connects TRBV7-9 to TRBJ2-7; possible D gene TRBD1, 6 bases. CDR1 and CDR2 from the germline V gene are SEHNR and FQNEAQ (reference sequence). V lost 5 bases and J 0 bases, leaving 17 bases between the germline ends. The CDR3 consists of 16 residues. The DNA for the CDR3 is TGTGCCAGCAGCCGGCAAGAGGGGGAGAGCTCCTACGAGCAGTACTTC. It is translated as CASSRQEGESSYEQYF.

The V call is TRBV9, the J call TRBJ1-1, with a possible D match to TRBD1 (5 bases). V lost 4 bases, J lost 5 bases, and 21 bases lay in between. CDR3 size: 16 residues. The germline V gene encodes CDR1 SGDLS and CDR2 YYNGEE. The CDR3 DNA is TGTGCCAGCAGCCCAAACCCTTCGCAGGGTGGGACTGAAGCTTTCTTT. Translated, it gives CASSPNPSQGGTEAFF.

J is TRBJ2-1 and V is TRBV5-6, with TRBD2 matching over 13 bases. V shed 1 base, J shed 7 bases, and the junction held 5 bases outside the gene matches. Germline V lookup: CDR1 SGHDT, CDR2 YYEEEE. The CDR3 is made up of 16 amino acids. CDR3 amino acids: CASSLWGTSGVNEQFF. CDR3 bases: TGTGCCAGCAGCTTGTGGGGGACTAGCGGGGTGAATGAGCAGTTCTTC.

This clone was recorded once. The J gene is TRBJ1-5, the V gene TRBV7-2; D is perhaps TRBD1 (5 bases). Germline V lookup: CDR1 SGHTA, CDR2 FQGNSA. V lost 2 bases, J lost 5 bases, and 13 bases lay in between. The CDR3 covers 15 residues. The CDR3 region is CASSLWGTGDQPQHF. CDR3 bases: TGTGCCAGCAGCTTATGGGGGACGGGGGATCAGCCCCAGCATTTT. Full variable domain (missing parts from reference TRBV7-2 and TRBJ1-5): GAGVSQSPSNKVTEKGKDVELRCDPISGHTALYWYRQSLGQGLEFLIYFQGNSAPDKSGLPSDRFSAERTGGSVSTLTIQRTQQEDSAVYLCASSLWGTGDQPQHFGDGTRLSIL.

This clone was recorded a few times. The chain uses TRBV10-3 and TRBJ1-2, with D perhaps matching TRBD1 (5 bases). CDR1 ENHRY and CDR2 SYGVKD come from the germline V gene. The V gene lost 0 bases and the J gene lost 6 bases, with 17 bases spanning the gap. The CDR3 loop spans 16 amino acids. CDR3 nucleotides: TGTGCCATCAGTGAGTCGCAGGGAGGGTTAGCAAATGGCTACACCTTC. Amino acid sequence: CAISESQGGLANGYTF.

This clone was observed once. The chain joins TRBV4-3 to TRBJ1-1; D not certain. The CDR3 spans 16 residues. V dropped 2 bases and J dropped 3 bases, with 16 bases sitting between them. Germline V lookup: CDR1 LGHNA, CDR2 YSLEER. Here the CDR3 DNA reads TGCGCCAGCAGCCAAAACACGAGGAGGTTGGACACTGAAGCTTTCTTT. Its protein product is CASSQNTRRLDTEAFF.

The chain uses TRBV16 and TRBJ2-7, with D tentatively TRBD1 (5 bases). The CDR3 is 16 amino acids. V was trimmed by 0 bases and J by 5 bases, leaving 17 bases between them. Germline CDR1 KGHSY, CDR2 FQNENV. This chain's CDR3 is CASSQSVSPGSHEQYF. CDR3 bases: TGTGCCAGCAGCCAATCTGTTTCACCAGGGTCCCACGAGCAGTACTTC.

CDR3 region: CASSREGDGYTF. CDR3 bases: TGTGCCAGCAGCCGCGAGGGGGATGGCTACACCTTC. The chain recombines TRBV5-6 with TRBJ1-2; D may be TRBD1 (6 bases). Germline loops: CDR1 SGHDT, CDR2 YYEEEE. The CDR3 covers 12 residues. Deletions cut 4 bases from V and 6 bases from J, with 10 bases between. The full variable domain, completed using reference TRBV5-6 and TRBJ1-2, is DAGVTQSPTHLIKTRGQQVTLRCSPKSGHDTVSWYQQALGQGPQFIFQYYEEEERQRGNFPDRFSGHQFPNYSSELNVNALLLGDSALYLCASSREGDGYTFGSGTRLTVV.

The gene calls are TRBV13 and TRBJ2-5; 10 bases align to TRBD2. The CDR3 contains 17 residues. The junction had 15 bases not matched to a gene; V was cut back by 6 bases and J by 5 bases. Germline V gene sequence: CDR1 PRHDT, CDR2 FYEKMQ (reference sequence). The CDR3 DNA reads TGTGCCAGCAGTCCCGGGCTAGCGGGGGCCGCGGGGGAGACCCAGTACTTC. Protein product: CASSPGLAGAAGETQYF. Based on the CDR3 plus reference TRBV13 and TRBJ2-5, the full variable domain is AAGVIQSPRHLIKEKRETATLKCYPIPRHDTVYWYQQGPGQDPQFLISFYEKMQSDKGSIPDRFSAQQFSDYHSELNMSSLELGDSALYFCASSPGLAGAAGETQYFGPGTRLLVL.

CDR3 in amino acids: CATSSGLAGGLGYQETQYF. Written as DNA, the CDR3 is TGTGCCACCAGCTCAGGGCTAGCGGGGGGGCTTGGTTACCAAGAGACCCAGTACTTC. The chain employs TRBV15 and TRBJ2-5; 12 bases fit TRBD2. Germline V CDR1 and CDR2: LNHNV, YYDKDF (reference sequence). The length of the CDR3 is 19 residues. J gave up 0 bases and V 5 bases, and 13 bases lay outside the gene matches.

The V gene is TRBV19, the J gene TRBJ1-2; D is unclear. V was trimmed by 3 bases and J by 8 bases, leaving 19 bases between them. The germline V gene encodes CDR1 LNHDA and CDR2 SQIVND (reference sequence). The CDR3 length is 15 residues. The CDR3 spells CASSMWRDDPRGYTF. DNA of the CDR3: TGTGCCAGTAGTATGTGGAGGGATGATCCGAGGGGCTACACCTTC.

The chain links TRBV19 to TRBJ1-5; 7 nucleotides align to TRBD1. The CDR3 loop spans 16 amino acids. V trimming: 3 bases; J trimming: 9 bases; junction bases outside the gene matches: 14. Germline V gives CDR1 LNHDA, CDR2 SQIVND (reference sequence). As DNA, the CDR3 is TGTGCCAGTAGTATCCGAAGACAGGGAGGGCCTGGGCCCCAGCATTTT. Protein sequence: CASSIRRQGGPGPQHF.

The gene calls are TRBV2 and TRBJ1-4; weak D call: TRBD1 (5 bases). V was pared by 3 bases and J by 8 bases, with 13 bases between. The germline gives CDR1 SNHLY, CDR2 FYNNEI. The CDR3 totals 14 residues. CDR3 in amino acids: CASSEGRAGEKLFF. The CDR3 region has the DNA TGTGCCAGCAGTGAGGGACGTGCGGGGGAAAAACTGTTTTTT.

This clone was seen more than once but under ten times. The chain joins TRBV15 to TRBJ2-7; tentatively, D is TRBD2 (5 bases). The CDR3 is 13 amino acids. CDR1 is LNHNV and CDR2 is YYDKDF in the germline V gene (reference sequence). The V and J ends lost 3 bases and 2 bases respectively, with 8 bases between them. CDR3 nucleotide sequence: TGTGCCACCAGCAGTGCCGGGACCTACGAGCAGTACTTC. It translates to CATSSAGTYEQYF. Full variable domain (rest looked up from reference TRBV15 and TRBJ2-7): DAMVIQNPRYQVTQFGKPVTLSCSQTLNHNVMYWYQQKSSQAPKLLFHYYDKDFNNEADTPDNFQSRRPNTSFCFLDIRSPGLGDTAMYLCATSSAGTYEQYFGPGTRLTVT.

This clone was counted a few times. The V gene is TRBV9, the J gene TRBJ1-5; D possibly corresponds to TRBD1 (6 bases). Trimming took 4 bases from V and 1 from J, leaving 12 bases between them. CDR1 and CDR2 from the germline V gene are SGDLS and YYNGEE. This CDR3 contains 15 residues. The CDR3 nucleotides are TGTGCCAGCAGCCCGGGGGGCGGGAGCAATCAGCCCCAGCATTTT. This translates into CASSPGGGSNQPQHF. Drawing the rest from reference TRBV9 and TRBJ1-5, the complete variable domain is DSGVTQTPKHLITATGQRVTLRCSPRSGDLSVYWYQQSLDQGLQFLIQYYNGEERAKGNILERFSAQQFPDLHSELNLSSLELGDSALYFCASSPGGGSNQPQHFGDGTRLSIL.

CDR3 residues: CASSPSGSGYDTQYF. CDR3 nucleotides: TGCGCCAGCAGCCCCTCCGGGTCAGGGTACGATACGCAGTATTTT. V and J are TRBV4-3 and TRBJ2-3, with a possible D match to TRBD1 (5 bases). V dropped 4 bases and J dropped 6 bases, with 17 bases sitting between them. Looked up from germline, CDR1 is LGHNA and CDR2 is YSLEER. The CDR3 covers 15 residues.

The chain uses TRBV4-2 and TRBJ1-2, with a possible D match to TRBD1 (5 bases). CDR1 is LGHNA, CDR2 YNFKEQ, per germline. Between the trimmed V and J ends, which lost 4 bases and 0 bases, there was a span of 15 bases. The CDR3 extends over 16 amino acids. The CDR3 spells CASSPPGREANYGYTF. CDR3 bases: TGTGCCAGCAGCCCCCCGGGCAGGGAGGCTAACTATGGCTACACCTTC.